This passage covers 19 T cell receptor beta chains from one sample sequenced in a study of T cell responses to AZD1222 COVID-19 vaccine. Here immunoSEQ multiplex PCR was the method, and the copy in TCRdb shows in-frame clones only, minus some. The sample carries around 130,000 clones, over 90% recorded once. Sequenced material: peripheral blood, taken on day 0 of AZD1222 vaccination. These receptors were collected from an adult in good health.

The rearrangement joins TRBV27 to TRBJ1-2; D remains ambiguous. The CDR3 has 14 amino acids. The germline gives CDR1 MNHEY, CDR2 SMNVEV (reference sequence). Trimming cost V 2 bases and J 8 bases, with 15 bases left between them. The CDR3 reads CASSLMEGSGGYTF. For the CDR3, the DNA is TGTGCCAGCAGTTTAATGGAGGGCTCGGGCGGCTACACCTTC.

The CDR3 here is CASSPISGSSYEQYF. In DNA form, the CDR3 reads TGTGCCAGCTCACCGATAAGCGGGAGTTCCTACGAGCAGTACTTC. The chain joins TRBV18 to TRBJ2-7; TRBD2 aligns across 8 bases. The CDR3 covers 15 residues. The V gene end was trimmed by 3 bases and the J gene end by 1 base; junction bases not matched to a gene: 5. Germline V lookup: CDR1 KGHSH, CDR2 LQKENI.

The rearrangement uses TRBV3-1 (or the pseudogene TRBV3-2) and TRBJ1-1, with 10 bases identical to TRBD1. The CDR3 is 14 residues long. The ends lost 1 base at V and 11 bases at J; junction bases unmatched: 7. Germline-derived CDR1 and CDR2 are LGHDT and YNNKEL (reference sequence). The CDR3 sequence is CASSQGDRGQGAFF. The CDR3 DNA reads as TGTGCCAGCAGCCAAGGAGACAGGGGGCAAGGGGCTTTCTTT.

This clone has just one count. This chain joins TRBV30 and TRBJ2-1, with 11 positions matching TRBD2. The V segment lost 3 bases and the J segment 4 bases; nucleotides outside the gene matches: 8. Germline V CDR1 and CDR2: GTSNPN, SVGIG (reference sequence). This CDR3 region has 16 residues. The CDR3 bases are TGTGCCTGGAGCTCCATTGCTAGCGGGGGGTACAATGAGCAGTTCTTC. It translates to CAWSSIASGGYNEQFF.

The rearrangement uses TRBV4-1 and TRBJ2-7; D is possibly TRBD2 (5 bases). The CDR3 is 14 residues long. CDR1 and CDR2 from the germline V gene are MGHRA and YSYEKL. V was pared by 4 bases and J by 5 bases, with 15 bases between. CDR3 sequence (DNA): TGCGCCAGCAGCCCCAAGATCATCGGGGACGAGCAGTACTTC. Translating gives CASSPKIIGDEQYF.

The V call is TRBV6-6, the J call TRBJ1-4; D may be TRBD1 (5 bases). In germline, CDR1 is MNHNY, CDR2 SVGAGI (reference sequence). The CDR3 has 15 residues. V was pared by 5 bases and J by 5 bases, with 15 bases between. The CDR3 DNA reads TGTGCCAGCAGTCTACTTGGGGCCACAAATGAAAAACTGTTTTTT. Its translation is CASSLLGATNEKLFF.

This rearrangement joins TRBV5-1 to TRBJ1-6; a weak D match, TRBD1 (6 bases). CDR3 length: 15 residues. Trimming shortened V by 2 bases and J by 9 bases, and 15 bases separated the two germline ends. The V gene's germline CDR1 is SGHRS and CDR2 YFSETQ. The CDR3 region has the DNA TGCGCCAGCAGCTTCGCGGGGGGAGGGGGTTCACCCCTCCACTTT. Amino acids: CASSFAGGGGSPLHF.

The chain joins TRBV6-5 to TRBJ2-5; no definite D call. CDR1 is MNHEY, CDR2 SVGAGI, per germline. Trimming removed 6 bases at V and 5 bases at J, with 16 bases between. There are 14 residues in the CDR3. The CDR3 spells CASRLGGGGETQYF. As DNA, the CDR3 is TGTGCCAGCAGGCTCGGTGGCGGTGGCGAGACCCAGTACTTC.

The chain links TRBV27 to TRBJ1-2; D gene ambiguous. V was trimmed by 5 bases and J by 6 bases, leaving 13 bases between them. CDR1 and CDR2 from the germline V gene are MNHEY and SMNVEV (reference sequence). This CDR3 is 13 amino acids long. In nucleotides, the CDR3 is TGTGCCAGCAGTAAAGGGAGGGCCCATGGCTACACCTTC. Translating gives CASSKGRAHGYTF.

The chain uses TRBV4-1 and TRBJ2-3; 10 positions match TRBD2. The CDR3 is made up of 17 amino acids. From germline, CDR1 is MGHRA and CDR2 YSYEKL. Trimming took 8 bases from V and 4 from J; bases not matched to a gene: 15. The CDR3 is CASAWGSGGIGADTQYF. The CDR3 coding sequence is TGCGCCAGCGCTTGGGGTAGCGGGGGGATAGGGGCAGATACGCAGTATTTT.

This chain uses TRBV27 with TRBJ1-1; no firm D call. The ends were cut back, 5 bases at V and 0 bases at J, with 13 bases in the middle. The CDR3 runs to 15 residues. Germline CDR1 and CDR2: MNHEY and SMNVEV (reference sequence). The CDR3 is CASSPTRRVNTEAFF. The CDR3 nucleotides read TGTGCCAGCAGTCCGACCCGCCGAGTGAACACTGAAGCTTTCTTT.

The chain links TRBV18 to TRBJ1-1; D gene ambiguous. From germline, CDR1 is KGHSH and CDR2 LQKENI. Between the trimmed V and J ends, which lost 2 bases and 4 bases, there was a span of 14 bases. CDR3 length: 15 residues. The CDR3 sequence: CASSPKWEGTTEAFF. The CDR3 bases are TGTGCCAGCTCACCAAAATGGGAGGGAACCACTGAAGCTTTCTTT.

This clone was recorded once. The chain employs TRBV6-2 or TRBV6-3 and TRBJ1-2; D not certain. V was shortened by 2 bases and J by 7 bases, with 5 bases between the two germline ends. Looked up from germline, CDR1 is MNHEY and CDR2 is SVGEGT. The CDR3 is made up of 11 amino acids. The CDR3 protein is CASSYIAGYTF. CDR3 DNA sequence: TGTGCCAGCAGTTACATAGCTGGCTACACCTTC.

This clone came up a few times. In nucleotides, the CDR3 is TGTGCCAGCAGTTTACTGGCAGTTAGCAATCAGCCCCAGCATTTT. Protein: CASSLLAVSNQPQHF. V is TRBV28 and J is TRBJ1-5; D remains unclear. The V gene lost 2 bases and the J gene lost 0 bases, with 8 bases spanning the gap. There are 15 residues in the CDR3. CDR1 is MDHEN, CDR2 SYDVKM, per germline.

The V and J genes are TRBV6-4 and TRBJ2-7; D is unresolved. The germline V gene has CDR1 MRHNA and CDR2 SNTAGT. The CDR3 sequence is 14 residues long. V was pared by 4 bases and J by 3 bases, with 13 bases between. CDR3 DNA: TGTGCCAGCAGTGCTGCTGGGTACGGCTACGAGCAGTACTTC. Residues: CASSAAGYGYEQYF.

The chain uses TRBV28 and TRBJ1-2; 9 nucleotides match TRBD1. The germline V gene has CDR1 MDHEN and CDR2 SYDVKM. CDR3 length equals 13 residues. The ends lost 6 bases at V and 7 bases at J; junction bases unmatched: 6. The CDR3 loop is CASRDRGRRGYTF. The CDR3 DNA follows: TGTGCCAGCAGAGACAGGGGGAGGCGTGGCTACACCTTC.

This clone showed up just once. Here the CDR3 DNA reads TGTGCCAGCAGCCGTATCAATCAGCCCCAGCATTTT. Its protein product is CASSRINQPQHF. J is TRBJ1-5 and V is TRBV6-2 or TRBV6-3; no clear D. Between the trimmed V and J ends, which lost 6 bases and 3 bases, there was a span of 6 bases. There are 12 residues in the CDR3. The V gene's germline CDR1 is MNHEY and CDR2 SVGEGT.

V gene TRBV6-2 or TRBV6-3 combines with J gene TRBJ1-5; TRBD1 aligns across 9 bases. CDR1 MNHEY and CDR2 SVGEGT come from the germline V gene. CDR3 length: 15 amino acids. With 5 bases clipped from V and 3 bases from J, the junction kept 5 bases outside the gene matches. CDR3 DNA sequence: TGTGCCAGCAGTCGAGGACAGGGGCACAATCAGCCCCAGCATTTT. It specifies CASSRGQGHNQPQHF.

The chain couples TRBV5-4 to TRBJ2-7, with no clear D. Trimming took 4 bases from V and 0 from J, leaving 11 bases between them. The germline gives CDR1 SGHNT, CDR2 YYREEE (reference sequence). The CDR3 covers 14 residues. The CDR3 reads CASSPRNPSYEQYF. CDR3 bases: TGTGCCAGCAGCCCAAGGAACCCCTCCTACGAGCAGTACTTC.